The rows below give T cell receptor beta chains drawn from one sample of a study of technical replicates of blood from several donors. Repertoires were generated with immunoSEQ multiplex PCR, while TCRdb's copy carries only in-frame clones and drops some. Of fewer than 110,000 clones in the sample, just over 95% are singletons; the top ten hold roughly 0.19%. The sequenced material came from T cells isolated from PBMCs. The origin of the receptors is a human donor in good health. The CDR3 runs from the conserved cysteine through the conserved F or W. A D gene is named only where the DNA matches it firmly. Part of the rows lack a size; the others show once, few, many or a class for expanded clones.

D gene	clone size	V gene	J gene	CDR3 DNA	CDR3 protein
.	.	TRBV6-6	TRBJ1-1	TGTGCCAGCAGGCCAGGGACTAGGGACACTGAAGCTTTCTTT	CASRPGTRDTEAFF
.	.	TRBV11-3	TRBJ1-2	TGTGCCAGCAGCTTAGGGGGCCAGGGGTTCTATGGCTACACCTTC	CASSLGGQGFYGYTF
TRBD1	.	TRBV27	TRBJ2-3	TGTGCCAGCAGTTTCTGGACAGGGAACACAGATACGCAGTATTTT	CASSFWTGNTDTQYF
.	.	TRBV6-1	TRBJ1-3	TGTGCCAGCAGTGAGCAACAGGCAGGTGGAAACACCATATATTTT	CASSEQQAGGNTIYF
TRBD1	.	TRBV5-1	TRBJ1-1	TGCGCCAGCAGCACCGGGACAGAAAGCAACACTGAAGCTTTCTTT	CASSTGTESNTEAFF
.	.	TRBV6-1	TRBJ1-3	TGTGCCAGCAGTGAAGCCGAGGGGAGGAGAAACACCATATATTTT	CASSEAEGRRNTIYF
.	.	TRBV7-9	TRBJ1-1	TGTGCCAGCAGCCGGAGGGAGGGGAATGAAGCTTTCTTT	CASSRREGNEAFF
.	.	TRBV30	TRBJ2-2	TGTGCCTGGAGTCACATGGCCCCCGGGGAGCTGTTTTTT	CAWSHMAPGELFF
.	.	TRBV4-1	TRBJ2-3	TGCGCCAGCAGCCCCGGTTCGGATACGCAGTATTTT	CASSPGSDTQYF
TRBD2	.	TRBV4-2	TRBJ2-1	TGTGCCAGCAGCCAAGCTAGCGGGGGTACCTACAATGAGCAGTTCTTC	CASSQASGGTYNEQFF
.	.	TRBV2	TRBJ2-3	TGTGCCAGCCATGGTAGACTAGGACAGGCCGGGTCAGATACGCAGTATTTT	CASHGRLGQAGSDTQYF
.	.	TRBV19	TRBJ2-2	TGTGCCAGTAGTATAAAGAGTAACGGGGAGCTGTTTTTT	CASSIKSNGELFF
.	once	TRBV18	TRBJ1-2	TGTGCCAGCTCAACTCCGCAAGGGGATGGCTACACCTTC	CASSTPQGDGYTF
.	.	TRBV27	TRBJ2-6	TGTGCCAGCAGCTCCTCTCGGTCTGGGGCCAACGTCCTGACTTTC	CASSSSRSGANVLTF
TRBD1	.	TRBV5-4	TRBJ1-2	TGTGCCAGCAGCTTTAGAGGGGGCGACTATGGCTACACCTTC	CASSFRGGDYGYTF
.	.	TRBV13	TRBJ2-7	TGTGCCAGCAGCCCCCGGGGATCCTACGAGCAGTACTTC	CASSPRGSYEQYF
.	.	TRBV15	TRBJ1-2	TGTGCCACCAGCCCCGAGGGAAGAAACTATGGCTACACCTTC	CATSPEGRNYGYTF
TRBD1	.	TRBV4-1	TRBJ2-1	TGCGCCAGCAGCCCTACGGACAGGGGGCGCGGAGGTAATGAGCAGTTCTTC	CASSPTDRGRGGNEQFF
TRBD2	.	TRBV19	TRBJ2-5	TGTGCCAGTAGAGAAACCGGGACTAGCGGGTCTAAAGAGACCCAGTACTTC	CASRETGTSGSKETQYF
TRBD2	.	TRBV9	TRBJ2-7	TGTGCCAGCAGCGTAGAGGCTAGCGGGGGGGCCGGCGAGCAGTACTTC	CASSVEASGGAGEQYF
TRBD2	.	TRBV19	TRBJ2-3	TGTGCCAGTAGGCTAGCGGGAGCCTCCACAGATACGCAGTATTTT	CASRLAGASTDTQYF
TRBD2	.	TRBV6-1	TRBJ2-3	TGTGCCAGTATGGCGCGGGAGGCCACAGATACGCAGTATTTT	CASMAREATDTQYF
.	.	TRBV6-5	TRBJ1-4	TGTGCCAGCAGTTTTCACAAACCAACTAATGAAAAACTGTTTTTT	CASSFHKPTNEKLFF
TRBD2	.	TRBV7-8	TRBJ2-5	TGTGCCAGCATCTGGGGGGGAGTTAAAGAGACCCAGTACTTC	CASIWGGVKETQYF
.	.	TRBV9	TRBJ2-7	TGTGCCAGCAGCGTCGGCGGCTCCTACGAGCAGTACTTC	CASSVGGSYEQYF
TRBD1	.	TRBV5-1	TRBJ1-1	TGCGCCAGCAGCGGGACAGGGAGATCTGAAGCTTTCTTT	CASSGTGRSEAFF
TRBD1	.	TRBV10-3	TRBJ1-1	TGTGCCATCAGGCAGACAGGGACCACTGAAGCTTTCTTT	CAIRQTGTTEAFF
.	.	TRBV10-1	TRBJ2-1	TGCGCCAGCAGAGAGAGGGAGAATGAGCAGTTCTTC	CASRERENEQFF
.	.	TRBV5-4	TRBJ2-1	TGTGCCTTTAGGGGGGGATTAGATGAGCAGTTCTTC	CAFRGGLDEQFF
TRBD2	.	TRBV12-5	TRBJ2-7	TGTGCTAGTGGCTTCTGGGAGGGCGAGCAGTACTTC	CASGFWEGEQYF
.	.	TRBV4-2	TRBJ2-7	TGTGCCAGCAGCCAAGGGGCCGGGGATACCTACGAGCAGTACTTC	CASSQGAGDTYEQYF
.	.	TRBV14	TRBJ2-5	TGTGCCAGCAGCCAAAACAGAAACCAAGAGACCCAGTACTTC	CASSQNRNQETQYF
TRBD1	.	TRBV30	TRBJ1-6	TGTGCCTGTCGGGACAGGGTAGACTCACCCCTCCACTTT	CACRDRVDSPLHF
.	.	TRBV5-4	TRBJ2-7	TGTGCCAGCAGCCCCTCGGACTTTATCGGGCAGTACTTC	CASSPSDFIGQYF
TRBD1	.	TRBV4-1	TRBJ2-3	TGCGCCAGCAGCCAAGGGGACAGGGTAGGGACAGATACGCAGTATTTT	CASSQGDRVGTDTQYF
.	.	TRBV4-2	TRBJ2-3	TGTGCCAGCAGCCAAGAAGGGGGTCGCGGGCCGATTACGCAGTATTTT	CASSQEGGRGPITQYF
TRBD1	.	TRBV4-1	TRBJ2-7	TGCGCCAGCAGCCAAGCGACGGACAGGGTAAGCGAGCAGTACTTC	CASSQATDRVSEQYF
.	.	TRBV6-1	TRBJ2-1	TGTGCCAGCAGTGCGCAGGGCTATGAGCAGTTCTTC	CASSAQGYEQFF
TRBD1	.	TRBV19	TRBJ2-3	TGTGCCAGTAGTATCCTACCCGGACAGGGCCATTCAGATACGCAGTATTTT	CASSILPGQGHSDTQYF